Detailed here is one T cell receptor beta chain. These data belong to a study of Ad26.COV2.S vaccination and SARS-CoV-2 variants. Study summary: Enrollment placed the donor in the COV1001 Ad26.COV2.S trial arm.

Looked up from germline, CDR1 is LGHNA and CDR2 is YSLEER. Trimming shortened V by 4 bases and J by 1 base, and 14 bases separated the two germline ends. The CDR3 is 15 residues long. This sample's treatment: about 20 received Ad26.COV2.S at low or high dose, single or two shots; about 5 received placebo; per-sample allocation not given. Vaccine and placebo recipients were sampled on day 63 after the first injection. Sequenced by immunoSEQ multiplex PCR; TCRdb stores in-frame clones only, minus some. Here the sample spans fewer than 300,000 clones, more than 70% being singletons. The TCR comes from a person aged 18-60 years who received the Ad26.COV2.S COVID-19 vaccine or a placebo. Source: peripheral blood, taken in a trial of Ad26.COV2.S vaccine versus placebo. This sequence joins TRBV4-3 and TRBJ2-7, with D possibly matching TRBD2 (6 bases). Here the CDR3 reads CASSLSYGGSYEQYF. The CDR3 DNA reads TGCGCCAGCAGCCTAAGCTACGGGGGTTCCTACGAGCAGTACTTC.